What follows describes a single T cell receptor (beta chain). Assay used: immunoSEQ multiplex PCR; TCRdb lists only in-frame clones, some missing. The sample yields about 240,000 clones, 70% to 90% seen once. The CDR3 is 11 residues long. The V gene's germline CDR1 is KGHSH and CDR2 LQKENI. Trimming removed 8 bases from V and 1 base from J, with 5 bases in between. This entry is derived from a study of blood T cell repertoires in COVID-19. The chain joins TRBV18 to TRBJ1-1, with unresolved D. The TCR was taken from an older woman with active or convalescent COVID-19. The sample consisted of peripheral blood. CDR3 in amino acids: CASRGNTEAFF. In DNA form, the CDR3 reads TGTGCCAGCCGGGGGAACACTGAAGCTTTCTTT.